The rows below give T cell receptor beta chains drawn from one sample of a study of blood T cell repertoires in COVID-19. Data came from immunoSEQ multiplex PCR; TCRdb stores just in-frame clones and leaves some out. The table includes 150,000 or so clones, roughly 87% detected once. The sequenced sample consisted of PBMCs or T cells enriched from blood (not recorded which). The receptors shown here come from a woman between 50 and 59 years old who had recovered from COVID-19. CDR3s include the opening cysteine and the closing phenylalanine or tryptophan. Fields, in order: J gene, CDR3 length, V gene, D gene, clone size, CDR3 DNA, CDR3 protein. A D gene is named only where the DNA matches it firmly. Size values are once, few and many counts, or a class for expanded clones, and some rows have none.

>TRBJ2-7|13|TRBV25-1|TRBD2|NA
TGTGCCAGCAGCCTAGCGGGGTCCTACGAGCAGTACTTC
CASSLAGSYEQYF
>TRBJ2-3|13|TRBV7-9|NA|NA
TGTGCCCTTATGAAGCGGGCAACAGATACGCAGTATTTT
CALMKRATDTQYF
>TRBJ2-7|15|TRBV5-4|TRBD2|NA
TGTGCCAGCAGCTTGGGCGGGGGTAGCTCCTACGAGCAGTACTTC
CASSLGGGSSYEQYF
>TRBJ1-2|17|TRBV18|TRBD1|NA
TGTGCCAGCTCACCGAGAAGGACAGGGCGTGTTGACTATGGCTACACCTTC
CASSPRRTGRVDYGYTF
>TRBJ1-5|14|TRBV29-1|NA|NA
TGCAGCGTCGTCCCTGAGGGGGTTGGTCAGCCCCAGCATTTT
CSVVPEGVGQPQHF
>TRBJ2-5|16|TRBV7-8|TRBD1|NA
TGTGCCAGCAGCTCATCGAATAGGGGGCCGAGGGAGACCCAGTACTTC
CASSSSNRGPRETQYF
>TRBJ2-7|15|TRBV7-2|TRBD1|NA
TGTGCCAGCAGCTTAGTTGGGACAGGGATCTACGAGCAGTACTTC
CASSLVGTGIYEQYF
>TRBJ2-5|15|TRBV6-2/TRBV6-3|NA|NA
TGTGCCAGCAGTTACTCGGGGGAGGTCGGGGAGACCCAGTACTTC
CASSYSGEVGETQYF
>TRBJ2-1|15|TRBV12-5|NA|NA
TGTGCTAGTGGTTTTCTTGAGGGACATTTCAATGAGCAGTTCTTC
CASGFLEGHFNEQFF
>TRBJ1-5|16|TRBV19|TRBD1|few
TGTGCCAGTAGTATAGTTAAGGGACAGGGGAATCAGCCCCAGCATTTT
CASSIVKGQGNQPQHF
>TRBJ1-1|18|TRBV5-6|NA|NA
TGTGCCAGCAGCCTATTGGGGATTGGAGGGGAAATGAACACTGAAGCTTTCTTT
CASSLLGIGGEMNTEAFF
>TRBJ2-2|13|TRBV7-2|NA|NA
TGTGCCAGCAGCTCCAGGGGTTCCGGGGAGCTGTTTTTT
CASSSRGSGELFF
>TRBJ1-5|16|TRBV28|NA|NA
TGTGCCAGCAGTTCCATGGGAGGCAGGGAGGGTCAGCCCCAGCATTTT
CASSSMGGREGQPQHF
>TRBJ2-7|13|TRBV28|TRBD1|NA
TGTGCCAGCAGTTTTGACAGGGGCTACGAGCAGTACTTC
CASSFDRGYEQYF
>TRBJ2-3|17|TRBV2|NA|NA
TGTGCCAGCAGTGAAGTTGGCGGGGACCCTGGTGAGGATACGCAGTATTTT
CASSEVGGDPGEDTQYF
>TRBJ2-7|15|TRBV27|TRBD2|NA
TGTGCCAGCAGTTTAACGGGTAGCGGGAGGTACGAGCAGTACTTC
CASSLTGSGRYEQYF
>TRBJ2-2|14|TRBV7-9|NA|NA
TGTGCCAGCATCTCAACCACCCTAGCCGGGGAGCTGTTTTTT
CASISTTLAGELFF
>TRBJ2-2|15|TRBV7-6|TRBD1|NA
TGTGCCAGCAGCAGTACAGGGACAGACACCGGGGAGCTGTTTTTT
CASSSTGTDTGELFF
>TRBJ1-4|14|TRBV2|TRBD1|NA
TGTGCCAGCAAAGGGACAGGGGGCACTGAAAAACTGTTTTTT
CASKGTGGTEKLFF
>TRBJ2-7|12|TRBV12-3/TRBV12-4|TRBD1|NA
TGTGCCAGTCGAGGACAGGGGAACGAGCAGTACTTC
CASRGQGNEQYF
>TRBJ1-3|12|TRBV30|NA|NA
TGTGCCTGTGCTCCGGGGGGAAACACCATATATTTT
CACAPGGNTIYF
>TRBJ2-7|17|TRBV5-6|TRBD2|NA
TGTGCCAGCAGCTTTCTTCTAGTGGCGGGAGAGGCCTACGAGCAGTACTTC
CASSFLLVAGEAYEQYF
>TRBJ1-3|16|TRBV23-1|NA|NA
TGCGCCAGCAGTCAATCGTACAGTCGCTCTGGAAACACCATATATTTT
CASSQSYSRSGNTIYF
>TRBJ2-5|14|TRBV19|NA|once
TGTGCCAGTAGTATACGGGGTTCGGGAGAGACCCAGTACTTC
CASSIRGSGETQYF
>TRBJ2-3|20|TRBV27|TRBD2|few
TGTGCCAGCAGTCCAGACCACGGCCGACTAGCGGAGACCACCACAGATACGCAGTATTTT
CASSPDHGRLAETTTDTQYF
>TRBJ2-6|14|TRBV30|TRBD1|NA
TGTGCCGGGAGGGACAGGGCTGGGGCCAACGTCCTGACTTTC
CAGRDRAGANVLTF
>TRBJ1-2|16|TRBV5-1|NA|NA
TGCGCCAGCAGCTTGGGCTGGAGCTCTATGACCTATGGCTACACCTTC
CASSLGWSSMTYGYTF
>TRBJ1-4|15|TRBV28|NA|NA
TGTGCCAGCAGTCTCCCTATCCCCACTAATGAAAAACTGTTTTTT
CASSLPIPTNEKLFF
>TRBJ1-5|14|TRBV7-8|NA|NA
TGTGCCAGCAGCAACGGGTTTCACAATCAGCCCCAGCATTTT
CASSNGFHNQPQHF
>TRBJ2-2|14|TRBV5-1|NA|NA
TGCGCCAGCAGCTTGTCGGGGAACACCGGGGAGCTGTTTTTT
CASSLSGNTGELFF
>TRBJ2-7|16|TRBV11-3|NA|NA
TGTGCCAGCAGCTTAATCCCCCGACAGGAAACCTACGAGCAGTACTTC
CASSLIPRQETYEQYF
>TRBJ2-5|14|TRBV15|NA|NA
TGTGCCACCAGCAGTGGCAGATTCCAAGAGACCCAGTACTTC
CATSSGRFQETQYF
>TRBJ2-5|13|TRBV7-2|NA|once
TGTGCCAGCAGCTTAGGCCGGCAAGAGACCCAGTACTTC
CASSLGRQETQYF
>TRBJ2-5|14|TRBV7-8|NA|NA
TGTGCCAGCAGCTTTACAGGGTTGGGAGAGACCCAGTACTTC
CASSFTGLGETQYF
>TRBJ2-2|15|TRBV5-1|TRBD2|once
TGCGCCAGCAGCTTCGGCGGGAGGGCCGACGGGGAGCTGTTTTTT
CASSFGGRADGELFF
>TRBJ2-7|19|TRBV12-1|NA|NA
TGTGCCAGCAGCCACCCGGGACTAGCGGGAGGGGTGGGGAAAAACGAGCAGTACTTC
CASSHPGLAGGVGKNEQYF
>TRBJ2-1|18|TRBV5-1|TRBD2|NA
TGCGCCAGCAGCTTGGGGCCCTGGACTAGCGGTTCCTACAATGAGCAGTTCTTC
CASSLGPWTSGSYNEQFF
>TRBJ1-6|15|TRBV7-2|TRBD1|NA
TGTGCCAGCAGCAGCCGACAGGGATATAATTCACCCCTCCACTTT
CASSSRQGYNSPLHF
>TRBJ2-3|16|TRBV11-3|TRBD2|NA
TGTGCCAGCAGCTTAAGCGGGAAGATGGGGACAGATACGCAGTATTTT
CASSLSGKMGTDTQYF
>TRBJ2-7|14|TRBV7-9|NA|NA
TGTGCCAGCAGCCGGTGGGGCCAATCCTACGAGCAGTACTTC
CASSRWGQSYEQYF
>TRBJ2-1|16|TRBV5-6|TRBD2|NA
TGTGCCAGCAGCTTCCGGACTAGCGGGAGGGGTAATGAGCAGTTCTTC
CASSFRTSGRGNEQFF
>TRBJ2-5|16|TRBV2|TRBD1|few
TGTGCCAGCAGGCCAACCGGGACAGCGGCCCAAGAGACCCAGTACTTC
CASRPTGTAAQETQYF
>TRBJ1-5|16|TRBV18|TRBD1|NA
TGTGCCAGCTCCCCAGGGACAGCTTATAGCAATCAGCCCCAGCATTTT
CASSPGTAYSNQPQHF
>TRBJ1-5|17|TRBV7-2|NA|NA
TGTGCCAGCAGCTTAACAGGGAGGGTCCGGGGTCTTCAGCCCCAGCATTTT
CASSLTGRVRGLQPQHF
>TRBJ1-5|13|TRBV11-2|TRBD1|NA
TGTGCCAGCAGCCGGGACAGATATCAGCCCCAGCATTTT
CASSRDRYQPQHF
>TRBJ2-2|19|TRBV5-1|NA|NA
TGCGCCAGCAGCCGAGGAGGGTTGCGGTCGGCCGAGAGCACCGGGGAGCTGTTTTTT
CASSRGGLRSAESTGELFF
>TRBJ2-7|14|TRBV3-1/TRBV3-2|NA|NA
TGTGCCAGCCGCCGTGGGGGGAGCCCCTACGAGCAGTACTTC
CASRRGGSPYEQYF
>TRBJ2-2|15|TRBV5-8|NA|once
TGTGCCAGCAGCCGCGGGACAGTCAACACCGGGGAGCTGTTTTTT
CASSRGTVNTGELFF
>TRBJ2-4|15|TRBV19|TRBD1|NA
TGTGCCAGTAGACCAGGACAGGTCCATCAAAACATTCAGTACTTC
CASRPGQVHQNIQYF
>TRBJ1-2|13|TRBV18|NA|NA
TGTGCCAGCTCACCAATAAGTGAGTATGGCTACACCTTC
CASSPISEYGYTF
>TRBJ2-1|14|TRBV6-5|NA|NA
TGTGCCAGCGGGGGCCAGAGCTCCTACAATGAGCAGTTCTTC
CASGGQSSYNEQFF
>TRBJ2-3|14|TRBV6-6|TRBD2|few
TGTGCCAGCGGACTAGCGGAGGCCACAGATACGCAGTATTTT
CASGLAEATDTQYF
>TRBJ2-1|14|TRBV11-3|NA|NA
TGTGCCAGCAGCTTAGAGGGTAGCAGGGGTGAGCAGTTCTTC
CASSLEGSRGEQFF
>TRBJ2-2|17|TRBV28|TRBD1|once
TGTGCCAGTTCCGGGACAGGGGGCGGAAAGGACACCGGGGAGCTGTTTTTT
CASSGTGGGKDTGELFF
>TRBJ2-2|16|TRBV7-3|TRBD1|NA
TGTGCCAGCAGCTCCTTCGGGACAGGCATTACCGGGGAGCTGTTTTTT
CASSSFGTGITGELFF